This T cell receptor beta chain was captured by sequencing in a study of blood T cell repertoires in COVID-19. Study in general: From T cells, B-cell-depleted T cells, or PBMCs came the material, which was cDNA or gDNA.

V gave up 7 bases and J gave up 5 bases, with 18 bases separating them. Germline CDR1 reads SQVTM; CDR2 reads ANQGSEA. This CDR3 comprises 14 residues. Authors' methods: Amplification with reference gene primers provided the estimates of nucleated cell counts. Sequenced by immunoSEQ multiplex PCR; TCRdb stores in-frame clones only, minus some. V, J and clone size are those of that table, while D and trimming were read from the DNA. The repertoire holds hundreds of thousands of clones, with roughly 89% as singletons. Material: peripheral blood. The rearrangement joins TRBV29-1 to TRBJ2-1; D uncertain. This TCR derives from a woman between 18 and 29 years old who had recovered from COVID-19. For the CDR3, the DNA is TGCAGCGCCGGTGACATCGGAATACACAATGAGCAGTTCTTC. Encoded protein: CSAGDIGIHNEQFF.